One and the same sample provided the 6 T cell receptor beta chains below, sequenced in a study of OX40 agonist ivuxolimab in advanced cancers. Measured with immunoSEQ multiplex PCR; TCRdb has only the in-frame clones, and not every one. The table records fewer than 70,000 clones, about 91% of them present only once. Sequenced material: CD4+ or CD8+ T cells sorted from blood, taken in a trial of the OX40 agonist ivuxolimab. These receptors originate from an adult with an advanced solid tumor such as melanoma, head and neck, liver or kidney cancer.

This chain connects TRBV11-2 to TRBJ2-7; 7 bases are shared with TRBD1. CDR3 length equals 14 residues. Trimming at V came to 0 bases and at J to 2 bases, leaving 1 base not matched to a gene. The germline gives CDR1 SGHAT, CDR2 FQNNGV. The CDR3 sequence: CASSLDGTAYEQYF. CDR3 nucleotides: TGTGCCAGCAGCTTAGACGGGACAGCCTACGAGCAGTACTTC.

The chain joins TRBV6-5 to TRBJ2-2; 10 positions match TRBD1. The trim removed 5 bases at V and 7 bases at J, leaving 4 bases unmatched. This CDR3 has 14 residues. Germline CDR1 reads MNHEY; CDR2 reads SVGAGI. The CDR3 DNA is TGTGCCAGCAGTGGGACAGGGGATGACGGGGAGCTGTTTTTT. It is translated as CASSGTGDDGELFF.

The chain recombines TRBV6-5 with TRBJ1-1; 8 nucleotides line up with TRBD1. Trimming at V came to 2 bases and at J to 2 bases, leaving 4 bases not matched to a gene. Per germline, CDR1 MNHEY and CDR2 SVGAGI. This CDR3 has 15 residues. CDR3 in amino acids: CASSYRGQDNTEAFF. In DNA, the CDR3 is TGTGCCAGCAGTTACCGGGGACAGGACAACACTGAAGCTTTCTTT.

The V gene is TRBV4-1, the J gene TRBJ1-5; 7 bases line up with TRBD1. Germline V gene lookup returns CDR1 MGHRA and CDR2 YSYEKL. J gave up 5 bases and V 0 bases, and 4 bases lay outside the gene matches. The CDR3 runs 15 residues. The DNA of the CDR3 is TGCGCCAGCAGCCAAGATGGGACAGAAGATCAGCCCCAGCATTTT. Its protein product is CASSQDGTEDQPQHF.

J is TRBJ2-3 and V is TRBV6-5, with 13 bases fitting TRBD2. The germline CDR1 and CDR2 sequences are MNHEY and SVGAGI. The length of the CDR3 is 16 residues. V shed 2 bases, J shed 7 bases, and the junction held 6 bases outside the gene matches. The CDR3 loop reads CASSYAGLAGVNTQYF. CDR3 DNA sequence: TGTGCCAGCAGTTACGCAGGACTAGCGGGAGTGAATACGCAGTATTTT.

The V call is TRBV6-6, the J call TRBJ1-4; D not resolved. Trimming cost V 6 bases and J 10 bases, with 18 bases left between them. This CDR3 contains 14 residues. Germline-derived CDR1 and CDR2 are MNHNY and SVGAGI (reference sequence). The CDR3 is CASREPLGLGKLFF. The CDR3, as DNA: TGTGCCAGCAGGGAACCTTTGGGCCTCGGAAAACTGTTTTTT.